This T cell receptor beta chain was sequenced in a study of response to subunit inactivated influenza vaccine. This clonotype was picked up a small number of times. Each CDR3 protein is one row after TCRdb ran MiXCR on the RT-PCR reads. The sample contains a few hundred thousand distinct CDR3 sequences, around a fifth of which appear only once. Germline CDR1 is DFQATT and CDR2 is SNEGSKA (reference sequence). The CDR3 loop spans 13 amino acids. Trimming removed 0 bases from V and 10 bases from J, with 10 bases in between. V gene TRBV20-1 combines with J gene TRBJ1-6; unclear D gene. This receptor was taken from a man aged 50 to 69 who received an inactivated influenza vaccine. The sample in question was PBMCs from blood, obtained approximately 20 months after vaccination. CDR3 sequence (DNA): TGCAGTGCTAGAGACCTAAAGTTGTCACCCCTCCACTTT. It is translated as CSARDLKLSPLHF.